What follows are 15 T cell receptor beta chains derived from one specimen sequenced in a study of control samples from healthy donors and cancer patients (dated by TCRdb to 2019 to 2021). Library method: the immunoSEQ multiplex PCR assay. TCRdb's version of the immuneACCESS table is confined to in-frame rearrangements and falls short of the full clone set. An unresolved V gene accounts for under half of the shortfall where checked; the remainder is of unknown origin. In all, the sample holds about 84,000 clones, and around 84% of those were seen once. 9.5% to 13% of the sample is in the top ten clones. Sequencing was performed on PBMCs. These receptors were obtained from a man aged 60 to 69 with head and neck cancer.

This clone was observed a single time. The chain links TRBV2 to TRBJ2-3; TRBD2 might be the D (6 bases). Trimming cost V 2 bases and J 4 bases, with 10 bases left between them. This CDR3 is built from 14 residues. CDR1 SNHLY and CDR2 FYNNEI come from the germline V gene. DNA of the CDR3: TGTGCCAGCAGTGAAAGGAGGGAAGCAGATACGCAGTATTTT. Translating gives CASSERREADTQYF.

This clone was counted once. This chain joins TRBV6-5 and TRBJ1-2; no clear D. The CDR3 runs to 15 residues. V lost 2 bases, J lost 2 bases, and 12 bases lay in between. The germline CDR1 and CDR2 sequences are MNHEY and SVGAGI. CDR3 amino acids: CASSYAHRGNYGYTF. The CDR3 region has the DNA TGTGCCAGCAGTTACGCCCACCGCGGAAACTATGGCTACACCTTC.

V is TRBV5-1 and J is TRBJ2-2, with TRBD2 identical over 12 bases. Germline CDR1 SGHRS, CDR2 YFSETQ. This CDR3 is built from 16 residues. Trimming removed 4 bases from V and 6 bases from J; junction bases left unmatched: 7. Here the CDR3 reads CASSPPTSGGPGELFF. In DNA, the CDR3 is TGCGCCAGCAGCCCGCCGACTAGCGGGGGACCCGGGGAGCTGTTTTTT.

A few counts support this clone. This chain uses TRBV4-1 with TRBJ1-5, with 10 bases identical to TRBD1. The CDR3 covers 17 residues. The V and J ends lost 1 base and 3 bases, in that order; junction bases with no gene match: 6. CDR1 and CDR2 from the germline V gene are MGHRA and YSYEKL. CDR3 nucleotide sequence: TGCGCCAGCAGCCAAGGGGACAGGGGTTTTGCCAATCAGCCCCAGCATTTT. This translates into CASSQGDRGFANQPQHF.

The gene calls are TRBV28 and TRBJ2-1; 8 nucleotides line up with TRBD2. Germline loops: CDR1 MDHEN, CDR2 SYDVKM. Unmatched junction bases numbered 8, after V lost 6 bases and J lost 13 bases. The CDR3 has 12 residues. CDR3 sequence reads: CASSQSGRGQFF. The CDR3 nucleotides read TGTGCCAGCAGCCAAAGCGGGAGAGGCCAGTTCTTC.

This clone was counted only a few times. The CDR3 here is CAWSRGAGNQPQHF. The CDR3 region has the DNA TGTGCCTGGAGTAGGGGCGCGGGGAATCAGCCCCAGCATTTT. The rearrangement joins TRBV30 to TRBJ1-5; D perhaps matches TRBD1 (5 bases). CDR1 and CDR2 (germline): GTSNPN, SVGIG (reference sequence). There are 14 residues in the CDR3. V was trimmed by 2 bases and J by 4 bases, leaving 12 bases between them.

The rearrangement joins TRBV11-3 to TRBJ2-7; no clear D. Per germline, CDR1 SGHNT and CDR2 YENEEA. The CDR3 runs to 13 residues. V lost 1 base to trimming and J lost 3 bases, with 7 bases between them. CDR3 coding DNA: TGTGCCAGCAGCTTAGGGTACCTCTACGAGCAGTACTTC. This sequence encodes CASSLGYLYEQYF.

The V and J genes are TRBV7-9 and TRBJ2-1, with TRBD2 identical over 11 bases. Unmatched junction bases numbered 6, after V lost 5 bases and J lost 3 bases. The CDR3 has 16 amino acids. Germline CDR1 is SEHNR and CDR2 is FQNEAQ (reference sequence). The CDR3 DNA is TGTGCCAGCAGCCCCCCCGGGACTAGCGGCTACAATGAGCAGTTCTTC. It translates to CASSPPGTSGYNEQFF.

The chain uses TRBV3-1 (or the pseudogene TRBV3-2) and TRBJ1-2; D is unclear. CDR1 and CDR2 from the germline V gene are LGHDT and YNNKEL (reference sequence). V gave up 2 bases and J gave up 0 bases, with 7 bases separating them. The CDR3 spans 14 residues. The CDR3 spells CASSQLWANYGYTF. The CDR3, as DNA: TGTGCCAGCAGCCAACTTTGGGCTAACTATGGCTACACCTTC.

J is TRBJ1-5 and V is TRBV25-1; D remains ambiguous. CDR3 size: 12 residues. Trimming took off 1 base at V and 6 bases at J, with 4 bases between the two ends. Germline values: CDR1 MGHDK, CDR2 SYGVNS. The CDR3 is CASSEWGQPQHF. As DNA, the CDR3 is TGTGCCAGCAGTGAATGGGGTCAGCCCCAGCATTTT.

The gene calls are TRBV19 and TRBJ2-7, with D tentatively TRBD1 or TRBD2 (5 bases each). The CDR3 loop spans 15 amino acids. The germline V gene has CDR1 LNHDA and CDR2 SQIVND (reference sequence). Trimming removed 4 bases from V and 2 bases from J, with 15 bases in between. For the CDR3, the DNA is TGTGCCAGTAGTAGGAGAGGGGACGGAGCCTACGAGCAGTACTTC. Its protein is CASSRRGDGAYEQYF.

The gene calls are TRBV27 and TRBJ2-5; 10 positions match TRBD1. The CDR3 contains 15 residues. Germline CDR1 and CDR2: MNHEY and SMNVEV (reference sequence). V was clipped by 5 bases and J by 5 bases; unmatched bases: 8. CDR3 protein: CASSPMTGGEETQYF. CDR3 nucleotides: TGTGCCAGCAGTCCGATGACAGGGGGCGAGGAGACCCAGTACTTC.

The chain employs TRBV21-1 and TRBJ1-2; TRBD1 was called by the table and not checked on the DNA. TRBV21-1 is given as a pseudogene. The CDR3 has 17 amino acids. The CDR3 here is CASSKNPRDRGDYGYTF. Written as DNA, the CDR3 is TGTGCCAGCAGCAAGAACCCCCGGGACAGGGGTGACTATGGCTACACCTTC.

The genes are TRBV10-3 and TRBJ1-2; D gene uncertain. The V end was cut by 8 bases, the J end by 5 bases, with 21 bases between. Looked up from germline, CDR1 is ENHRY and CDR2 is SYGVKD. CDR3 length: 15 residues. CDR3 loop: CAIPSGRSSLYGYTF. The CDR3 bases are TGTGCCATCCCATCCGGCAGGAGCTCCCTTTATGGCTACACCTTC.

The chain has TRBV6-6 and TRBJ1-3; the D is unclear. Trimming took off 7 bases at V and 1 base at J, with 8 bases between the two ends. The CDR3 is 13 residues long. Germline CDR1 is MNHNY and CDR2 is SVGAGI (reference sequence). This chain's CDR3 is CASTGPSGNTIYF. Written as DNA, the CDR3 is TGTGCCAGCACGGGTCCTTCTGGAAACACCATATATTTT.